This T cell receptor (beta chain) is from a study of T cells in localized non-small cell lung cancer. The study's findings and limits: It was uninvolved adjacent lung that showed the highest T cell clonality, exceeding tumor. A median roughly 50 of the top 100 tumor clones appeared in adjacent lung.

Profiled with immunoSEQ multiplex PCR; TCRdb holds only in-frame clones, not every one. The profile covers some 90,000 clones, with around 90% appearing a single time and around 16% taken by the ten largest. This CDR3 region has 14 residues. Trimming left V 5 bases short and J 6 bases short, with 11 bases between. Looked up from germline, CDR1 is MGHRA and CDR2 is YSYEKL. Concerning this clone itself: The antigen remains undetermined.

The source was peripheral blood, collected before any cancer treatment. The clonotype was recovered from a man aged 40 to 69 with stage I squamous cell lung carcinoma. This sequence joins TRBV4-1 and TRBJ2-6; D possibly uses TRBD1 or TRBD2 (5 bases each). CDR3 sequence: CASSWGSKANVLTF. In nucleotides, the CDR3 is TGCGCCAGCAGCTGGGGGTCTAAGGCCAACGTCCTGACTTTC.